The next 2 T cell receptor beta chains were all read from a single sample in a study of blood T cell repertoires in COVID-19 (dated by TCRdb to 2020 to 2021). Library preparation employed the immunoSEQ multiplex PCR assay. Held by TCRdb, this immuneACCESS table contains in-frame sequences only and omits some clones. Under half of the omission traces to an unresolved V gene where checked; the cause of the rest is unknown. In all, the sample holds about 120,000 clones, and over 75% of those were seen once. More than 0.9% of the sample comes from the top ten. Sample: peripheral blood. Receptors originate from an elderly woman with acute or convalescent COVID-19.

The V call is TRBV15, the J call TRBJ2-1; the match to TRBD1 covers 10 bases. Germline values: CDR1 LNHNV, CDR2 YYDKDF (reference sequence). V trimming: 3 bases; J trimming: 7 bases; junction bases outside the gene matches: 6. The CDR3 loop spans 15 amino acids. The CDR3 DNA reads TGTGCCACCAGCAGGGCCGGGACAGGGGTGAATGAGCAGTTCTTC. Its protein product is CATSRAGTGVNEQFF.

This chain links TRBV2 with TRBJ1-2; D uncertain. The CDR3 is 14 amino acids. Germline assignment: CDR1 SNHLY and CDR2 FYNNEI. The V and J ends lost 4 bases and 2 bases respectively, with 11 bases between them. The CDR3 loop reads CASSVETRNYGYTF. The CDR3 DNA reads TGTGCCAGCAGTGTAGAGACACGCAACTATGGCTACACCTTC.